This TCR beta chain stems from a study of type 1 and type 2 diabetes patients. Broader study findings: Some expanded clones seen only in T1D might occur in additional T2D or control samples.

Amplification started from genomic DNA. Amplification of the beta chain CDR3 used 30 forward and 13 reverse multiplex primers. TCRdb passed the multiplex PCR reads through MiXCR, listing each CDR3 protein once. The sample includes a few hundred thousand distinct CDR3 sequences, roughly 50% of them seen just once. Germline CDR1 DFQATT, CDR2 SNEGSKA (reference sequence). Germline trimming cut 0 bases from V and 4 bases from J; bases unmatched to any gene: 15. CDR3 length: 18 amino acids. This clonotype was observed a single time. Its antigen remains unknown. The specimen was peripheral blood mononuclear cells (PBMCs). This chain joins TRBV20-1 and TRBJ2-3; TRBD2 matches at 8 bases. The origin of this receptor is a man aged 18 to 29 with type 2 diabetes. The CDR3 loop reads CSARDPQRVGREADTQYF. CDR3 DNA: TGCAGTGCTAGAGATCCCCAAAGAGTCGGGAGGGAGGCAGATACGCAGTATTTT.